This T cell receptor (beta chain) came from a study of cytotoxic CD8 clonotypes in ibrutinib-treated CLL. Whole-study findings and limits: In sustained-remission versus progressing patients, sampling times differed. While tracking circulating CD8+ T-cell counts, baseline clonality exceeded that of age-matched healthy donors. Increased clonality at ibrutinib response gave way to a return toward baseline at progression.

Germline V gene sequence: CDR1 SGHRS, CDR2 YFSETQ. This CDR3 has 14 amino acids. The ends were cut back, 4 bases at V and 1 base at J, with 11 bases in the middle. Depths of 1 in 200,000 to 1 in 1 million T cells were the sequencing target. Clones were read by immunoSEQ multiplex PCR, and TCRdb kept only the in-frame ones, dropping some. The sample carries approximately 340,000 clones, over 60% recorded once. A word on this clone: Its specificity is not known.

This TCR was recovered from a human donor with chronic lymphocytic leukemia. The rearrangement joins TRBV5-1 to TRBJ1-2, with D perhaps TRBD1 (5 bases). The source material was PBMCs, sampled after 36 months of ibrutinib treatment. The CDR3 loop reads CASSPAGGNYGYTF. The CDR3 nucleotides read TGCGCCAGCAGCCCCGCCGGGGGTAACTATGGCTACACCTTC.